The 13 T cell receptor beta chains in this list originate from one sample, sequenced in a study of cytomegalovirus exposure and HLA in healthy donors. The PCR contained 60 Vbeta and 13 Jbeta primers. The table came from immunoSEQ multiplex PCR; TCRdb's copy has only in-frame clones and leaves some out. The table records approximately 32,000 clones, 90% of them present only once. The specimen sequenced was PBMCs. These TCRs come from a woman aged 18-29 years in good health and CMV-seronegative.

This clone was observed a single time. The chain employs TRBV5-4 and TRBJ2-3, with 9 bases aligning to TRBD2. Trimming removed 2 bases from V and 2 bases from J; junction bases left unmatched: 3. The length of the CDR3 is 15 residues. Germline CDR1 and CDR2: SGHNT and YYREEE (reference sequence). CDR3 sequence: CASSLERGDTDTQYF. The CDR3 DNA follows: TGTGCCAGCAGCTTAGAGCGGGGGGACACAGATACGCAGTATTTT. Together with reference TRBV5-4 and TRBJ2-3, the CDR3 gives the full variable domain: ETGVTQSPTHLIKTRGQQVTLRCSSQSGHNTVSWYQQALGQGPQFIFQYYREEENGRGNFPPRFSGLQFPNYSSELNVNALELDDSALYLCASSLERGDTDTQYFGPGTRLTVL.

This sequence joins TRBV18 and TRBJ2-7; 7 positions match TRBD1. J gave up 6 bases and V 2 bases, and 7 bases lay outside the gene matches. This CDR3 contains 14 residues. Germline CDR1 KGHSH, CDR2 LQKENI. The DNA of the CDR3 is TGTGCCAGCTCACCAGACAGGGTGGTTTCCGAGCAGTACTTC. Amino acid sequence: CASSPDRVVSEQYF.

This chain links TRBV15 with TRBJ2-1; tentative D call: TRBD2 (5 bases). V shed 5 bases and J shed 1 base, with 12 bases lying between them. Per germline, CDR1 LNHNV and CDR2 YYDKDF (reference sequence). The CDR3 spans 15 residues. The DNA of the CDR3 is TGTGCCACCAGCTCGGAAGCGGAGTCCTACAATGAGCAGTTCTTC. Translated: CATSSEAESYNEQFF.

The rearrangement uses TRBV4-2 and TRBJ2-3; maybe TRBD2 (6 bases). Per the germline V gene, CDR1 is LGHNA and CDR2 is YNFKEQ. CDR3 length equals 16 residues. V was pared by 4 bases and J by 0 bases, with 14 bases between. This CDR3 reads CASSLSEGTSTDTQYF. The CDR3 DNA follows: TGTGCCAGCAGCCTCTCGGAGGGGACTAGCACAGATACGCAGTATTTT.

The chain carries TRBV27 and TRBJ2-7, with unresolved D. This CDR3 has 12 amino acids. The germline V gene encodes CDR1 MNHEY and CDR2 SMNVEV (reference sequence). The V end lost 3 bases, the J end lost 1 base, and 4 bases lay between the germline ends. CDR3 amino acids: CASSFLSYEQYF. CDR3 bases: TGTGCCAGCAGTTTCCTTTCCTACGAGCAGTACTTC.

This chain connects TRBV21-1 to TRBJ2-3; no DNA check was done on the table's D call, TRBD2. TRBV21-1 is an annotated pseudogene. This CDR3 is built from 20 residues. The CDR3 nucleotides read TGTGCCAGCAGCAAAAGGGGTGGGGCTAGCGGGAGGAAGGGGGCAGATACGCAGTATTTT. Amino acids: CASSKRGGASGRKGADTQYF.

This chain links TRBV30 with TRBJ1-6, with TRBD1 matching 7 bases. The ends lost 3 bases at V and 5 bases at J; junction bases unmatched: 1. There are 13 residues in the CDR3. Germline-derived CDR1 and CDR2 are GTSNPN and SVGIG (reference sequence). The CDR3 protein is CAWRGQDNSPLHF. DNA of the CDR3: TGTGCCTGGAGAGGACAGGATAATTCACCCCTCCACTTT.

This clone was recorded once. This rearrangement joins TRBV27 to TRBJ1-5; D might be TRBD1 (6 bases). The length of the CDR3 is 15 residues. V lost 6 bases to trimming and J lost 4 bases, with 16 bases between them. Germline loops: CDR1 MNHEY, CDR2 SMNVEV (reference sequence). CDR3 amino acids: CASSLVDSPNQPQHF. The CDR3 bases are TGTGCCAGCAGCCTGGTGGACAGTCCAAATCAGCCCCAGCATTTT.

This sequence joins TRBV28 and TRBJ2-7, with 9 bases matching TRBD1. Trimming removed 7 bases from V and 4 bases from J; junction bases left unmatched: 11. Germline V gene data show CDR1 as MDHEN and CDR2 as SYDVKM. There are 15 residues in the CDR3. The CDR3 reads CASTSSGTGRYEQYF. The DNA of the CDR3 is TGTGCCAGCACTTCTTCCGGGACAGGGAGATACGAGCAGTACTTC. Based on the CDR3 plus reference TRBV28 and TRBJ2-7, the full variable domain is DVKVTQSSRYLVKRTGEKVFLECVQDMDHENMFWYRQDPGLGLRLIYFSYDVKMKEKGDIPEGYSVSREKKERFSLILESASTNQTSMYLCASTSSGTGRYEQYFGPGTRLTVT.

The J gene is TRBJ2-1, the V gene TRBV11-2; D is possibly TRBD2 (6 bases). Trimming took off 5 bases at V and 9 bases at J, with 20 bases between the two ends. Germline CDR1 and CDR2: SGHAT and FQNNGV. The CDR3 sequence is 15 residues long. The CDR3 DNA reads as TGTGCCAGCAGCAGTATCGCCGGAGGGGTCGGTGAGCAGTTCTTC. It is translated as CASSSIAGGVGEQFF.

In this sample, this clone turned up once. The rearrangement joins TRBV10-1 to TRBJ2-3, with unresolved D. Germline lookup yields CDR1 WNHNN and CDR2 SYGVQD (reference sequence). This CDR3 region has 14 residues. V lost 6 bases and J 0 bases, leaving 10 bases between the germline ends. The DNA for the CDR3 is TGCGCCAGCAGCGAAGAGACTAGCACAGATACGCAGTATTTT. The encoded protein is CASSEETSTDTQYF.

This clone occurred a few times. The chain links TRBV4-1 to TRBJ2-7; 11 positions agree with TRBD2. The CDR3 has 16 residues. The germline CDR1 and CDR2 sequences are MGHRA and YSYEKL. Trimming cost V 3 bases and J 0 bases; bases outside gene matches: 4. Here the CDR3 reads CASSHQGLAASYEQYF. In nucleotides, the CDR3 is TGCGCCAGCAGCCATCAGGGACTAGCGGCCTCCTACGAGCAGTACTTC.

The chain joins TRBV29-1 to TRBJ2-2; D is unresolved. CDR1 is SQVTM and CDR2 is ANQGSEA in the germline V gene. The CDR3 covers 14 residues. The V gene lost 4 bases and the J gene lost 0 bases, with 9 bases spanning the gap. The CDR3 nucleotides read TGCAGCGTTGGACTCCACCCGAACACCGGGGAGCTGTTTTTT. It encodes CSVGLHPNTGELFF.